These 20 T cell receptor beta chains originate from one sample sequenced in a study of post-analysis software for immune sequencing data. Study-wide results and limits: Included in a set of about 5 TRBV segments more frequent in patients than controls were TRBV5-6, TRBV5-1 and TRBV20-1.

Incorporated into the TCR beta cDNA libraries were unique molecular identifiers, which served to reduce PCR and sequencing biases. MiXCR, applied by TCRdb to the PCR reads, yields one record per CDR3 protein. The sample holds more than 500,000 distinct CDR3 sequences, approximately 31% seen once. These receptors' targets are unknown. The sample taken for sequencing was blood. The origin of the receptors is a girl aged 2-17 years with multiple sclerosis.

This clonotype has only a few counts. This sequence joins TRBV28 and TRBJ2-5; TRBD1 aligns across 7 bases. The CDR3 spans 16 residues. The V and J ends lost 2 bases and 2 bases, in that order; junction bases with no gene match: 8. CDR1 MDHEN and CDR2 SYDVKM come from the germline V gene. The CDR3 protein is CASSLRTGASQETQYF. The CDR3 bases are TGTGCCAGCAGTTTAAGGACAGGCGCCTCTCAAGAGACCCAGTACTTC.

CDR3 sequence reads: CASSQTGDEETQYF. The CDR3 bases are TGTGCCAGCAGCCAGACAGGGGACGAAGAGACCCAGTACTTC. The chain combines TRBV27 with TRBJ2-5; 8 nucleotides align to TRBD1. With V trimmed by 6 bases and J by 3 bases, 6 bases remained unmatched. In germline, CDR1 is MNHEY, CDR2 SMNVEV (reference sequence). CDR3 length: 14 residues.

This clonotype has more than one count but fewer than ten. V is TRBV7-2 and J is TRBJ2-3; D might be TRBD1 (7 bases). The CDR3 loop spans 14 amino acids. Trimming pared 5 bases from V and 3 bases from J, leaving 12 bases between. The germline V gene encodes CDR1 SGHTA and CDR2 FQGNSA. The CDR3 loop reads CASSPQGGTDTQYF. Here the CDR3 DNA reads TGTGCCAGCAGCCCCCAGGGGGGTACAGATACGCAGTATTTT.

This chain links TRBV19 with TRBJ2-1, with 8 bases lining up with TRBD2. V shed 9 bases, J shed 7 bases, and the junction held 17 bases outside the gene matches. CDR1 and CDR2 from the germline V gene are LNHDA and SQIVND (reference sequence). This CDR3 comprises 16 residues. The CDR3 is CASVQVGRGAANEQFF. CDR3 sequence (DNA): TGTGCCAGCGTCCAGGTTGGGCGGGGGGCCGCTAATGAGCAGTTCTTC.

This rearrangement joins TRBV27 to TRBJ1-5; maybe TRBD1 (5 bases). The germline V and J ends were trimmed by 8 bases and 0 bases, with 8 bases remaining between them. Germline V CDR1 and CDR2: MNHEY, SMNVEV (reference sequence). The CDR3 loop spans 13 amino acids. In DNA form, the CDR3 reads TGTGCCAGCGGGGGGAATAGCAATCAGCCCCAGCATTTT. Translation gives CASGGNSNQPQHF.

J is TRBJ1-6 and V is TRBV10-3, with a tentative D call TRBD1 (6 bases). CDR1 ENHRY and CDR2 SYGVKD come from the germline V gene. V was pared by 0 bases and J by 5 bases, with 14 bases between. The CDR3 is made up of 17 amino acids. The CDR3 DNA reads TGTGCCATCAGTGAGTCGACCACAGGGCCTGATAATTCACCCCTCCACTTT. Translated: CAISESTTGPDNSPLHF.

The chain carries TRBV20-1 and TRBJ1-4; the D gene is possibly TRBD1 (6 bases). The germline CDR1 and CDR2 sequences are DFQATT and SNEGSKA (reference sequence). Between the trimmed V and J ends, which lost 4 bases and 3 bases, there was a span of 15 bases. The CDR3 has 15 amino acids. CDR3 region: CSAKRRGAANEKLFF. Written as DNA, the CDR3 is TGCAGTGCTAAGAGAAGGGGGGCAGCTAATGAAAAACTGTTTTTT.

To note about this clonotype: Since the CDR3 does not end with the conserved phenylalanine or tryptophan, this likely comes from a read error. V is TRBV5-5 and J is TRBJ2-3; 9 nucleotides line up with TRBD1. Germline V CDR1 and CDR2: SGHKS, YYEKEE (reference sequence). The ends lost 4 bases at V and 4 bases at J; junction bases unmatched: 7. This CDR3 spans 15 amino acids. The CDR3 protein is CASSPGQGWADTQYY. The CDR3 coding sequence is TGTGCCAGCAGCCCTGGACAGGGGTGGGCAGATACGCAGTATTAT.

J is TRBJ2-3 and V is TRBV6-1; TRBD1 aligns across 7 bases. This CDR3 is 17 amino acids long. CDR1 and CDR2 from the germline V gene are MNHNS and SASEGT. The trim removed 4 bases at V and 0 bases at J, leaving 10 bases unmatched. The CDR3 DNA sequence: TGTGCCAGCAGTGCCAGTCTGACAGGGCGCAGCACAGATACGCAGTATTTT. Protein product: CASSASLTGRSTDTQYF.

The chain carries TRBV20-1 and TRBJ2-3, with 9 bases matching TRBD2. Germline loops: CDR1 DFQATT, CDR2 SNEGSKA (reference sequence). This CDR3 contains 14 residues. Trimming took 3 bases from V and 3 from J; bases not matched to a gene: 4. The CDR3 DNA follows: TGCAGTGCTAGTCGGCTAGCGGGGACAGATACGCAGTATTTT. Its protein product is CSASRLAGTDTQYF.

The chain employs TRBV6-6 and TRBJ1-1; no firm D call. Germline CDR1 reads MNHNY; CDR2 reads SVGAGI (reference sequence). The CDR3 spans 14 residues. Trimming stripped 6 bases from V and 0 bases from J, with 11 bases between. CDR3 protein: CASSIRSMNTEAFF. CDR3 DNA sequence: TGTGCCAGCAGCATAAGATCCATGAACACTGAAGCTTTCTTT.

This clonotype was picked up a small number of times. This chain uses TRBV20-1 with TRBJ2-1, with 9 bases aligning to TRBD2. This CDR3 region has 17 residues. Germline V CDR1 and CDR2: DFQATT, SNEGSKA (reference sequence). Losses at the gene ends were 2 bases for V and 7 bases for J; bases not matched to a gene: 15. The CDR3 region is CSARIPPERGARNEQFF. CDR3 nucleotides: TGCAGTGCTAGAATTCCACCCGAGCGGGGGGCGCGGAATGAGCAGTTCTTC.

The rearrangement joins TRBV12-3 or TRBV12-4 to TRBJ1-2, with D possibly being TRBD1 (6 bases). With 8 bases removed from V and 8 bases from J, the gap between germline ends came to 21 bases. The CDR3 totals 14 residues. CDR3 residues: CASWDTPTPGGYTF. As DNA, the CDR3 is TGTGCCAGCTGGGACACCCCTACCCCCGGCGGCTACACCTTC.

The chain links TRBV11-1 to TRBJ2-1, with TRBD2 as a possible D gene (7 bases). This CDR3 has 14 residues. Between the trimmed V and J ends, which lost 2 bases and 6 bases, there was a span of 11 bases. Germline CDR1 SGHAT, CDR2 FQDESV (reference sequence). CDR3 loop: CASSLMGGANEQFF. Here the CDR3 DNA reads TGTGCCAGCAGCTTAATGGGGGGGGCCAATGAGCAGTTCTTC.

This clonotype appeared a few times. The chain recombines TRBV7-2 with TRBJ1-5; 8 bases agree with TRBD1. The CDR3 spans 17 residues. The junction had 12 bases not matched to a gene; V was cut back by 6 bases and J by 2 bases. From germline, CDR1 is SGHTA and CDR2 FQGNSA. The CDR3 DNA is TGTGCCAGCAGTAACGTCCCAGGGGGCGCGGGCAATCAGCCCCAGCATTTT. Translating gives CASSNVPGGAGNQPQHF.

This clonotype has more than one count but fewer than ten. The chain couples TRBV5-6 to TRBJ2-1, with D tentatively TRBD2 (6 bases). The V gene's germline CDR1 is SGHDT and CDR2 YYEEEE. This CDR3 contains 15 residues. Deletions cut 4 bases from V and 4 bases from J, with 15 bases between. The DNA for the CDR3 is TGTGCCAGCAGCCCCGGAGGGCCCCCGTACAATGAGCAGTTCTTC. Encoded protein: CASSPGGPPYNEQFF.

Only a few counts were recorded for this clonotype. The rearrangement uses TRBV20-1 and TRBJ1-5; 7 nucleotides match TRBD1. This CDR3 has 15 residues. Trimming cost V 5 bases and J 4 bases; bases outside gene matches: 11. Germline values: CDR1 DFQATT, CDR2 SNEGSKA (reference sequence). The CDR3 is CSASTEGQINQPQHF. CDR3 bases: TGCAGTGCTTCTACTGAGGGACAGATTAATCAGCCCCAGCATTTT.

CDR3 residues: CASSELHVVGEQFF. CDR3 sequence (DNA): TGTGCCAGCAGTGAACTCCATGTTGTGGGTGAGCAGTTCTTC. V usage is TRBV25-1 and J usage is TRBJ2-1, with D unclear. The CDR3 spans 14 residues. The ends were cut back, 2 bases at V and 9 bases at J, with 14 bases in the middle. Germline V gives CDR1 MGHDK, CDR2 SYGVNS.

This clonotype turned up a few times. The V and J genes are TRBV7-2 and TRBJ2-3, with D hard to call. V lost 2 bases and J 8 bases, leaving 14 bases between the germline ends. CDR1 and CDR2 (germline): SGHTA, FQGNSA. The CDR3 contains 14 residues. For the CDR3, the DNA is TGTGCCAGCAGCTTACAGCTCCTCTTGGGTACGCAGTATTTT. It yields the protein CASSLQLLLGTQYF.

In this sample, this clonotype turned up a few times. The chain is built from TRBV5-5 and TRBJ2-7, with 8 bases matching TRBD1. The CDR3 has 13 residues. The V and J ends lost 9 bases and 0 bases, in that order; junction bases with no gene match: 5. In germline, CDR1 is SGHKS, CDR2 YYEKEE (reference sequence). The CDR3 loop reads CATVRGPSYEQYF. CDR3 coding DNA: TGTGCCACCGTCAGGGGGCCCTCCTACGAGCAGTACTTC.